The next 30 T cell receptor beta chains were all read from a single sample in a study of T-cell reconstitution after alpha-beta-depleted transplantation in children. The TCRbeta library incorporated unique molecular identifiers. In TCRdb, the PCR reads were re-called with MiXCR into one record per CDR3 protein. The repertoire holds 500,000 to 650,000 distinct CDR3 sequences, with over 10% as singletons. The source was PBMCs, mostly from graft donor cells, collected 180 days after TCRalphabeta/CD19-depleted stem cell transplant. The receptor source for this set is a female patient aged 2-15 years who had a stem cell transplant for aplastic anemia, so the T cells may come from the graft donor.

This clonotype came up many times. In DNA form, the CDR3 reads TGTGCCAGCAGCTACCCGGGACTAGCGGGAGTTTTCCCTCTTTCGGAGACCCAGTACTTC. This translates into CASSYPGLAGVFPLSETQYF. The genes are TRBV5-6 and TRBJ2-5; the match to TRBD2 covers 14 bases. Germline lookup yields CDR1 SGHDT and CDR2 YYEEEE. CDR3 length equals 20 residues. Losses at the gene ends were 3 bases for V and 5 bases for J; bases not matched to a gene: 18.

Points on this clonotype: This may be a read error: a much more frequent sequence differs by one nucleotide. This chain uses TRBV3-1 with TRBJ2-7; 9 bases map to TRBD1. This CDR3 contains 15 residues. The germline V gene has CDR1 LGHDT and CDR2 YNNKEL (reference sequence). CDR3 sequence (DNA): TGTGCCAGCAGCCAGGCAGGGGACAGGGCCTACAAGCAGTACTTC. This translates into CASSQAGDRAYKQYF.

The table lists this clonotype with a few counts. The CDR3 is CASNYGEGELFF. The CDR3 DNA sequence: TGTGCCAGCAATTACGGGGAGGGGGAGCTGTTTTTT. V gene TRBV12-3 or TRBV12-4 combines with J gene TRBJ2-2, with D perhaps matching TRBD2 (5 bases). The CDR3 has 12 amino acids. Trimming took off 7 bases at V and 8 bases at J, with 11 bases between the two ends.

This clonotype was counted between two and nine times. The chain recombines TRBV20-1 with TRBJ2-7, with 13 positions matching TRBD2. The CDR3 extends over 15 amino acids. The V gene's germline CDR1 is DFQATT and CDR2 SNEGSKA (reference sequence). Unmatched junction bases numbered 5, after V lost 3 bases and J lost 3 bases. The CDR3 DNA reads as TGCAGTGCTAGCTTAACTAGCGGGAGGGACTACGAGCAGTACTTC. This codes for CSASLTSGRDYEQYF.

This clonotype came up a few times. V is TRBV9 and J is TRBJ2-1, with TRBD2 matching 11 bases. This CDR3 comprises 19 residues. CDR1 and CDR2 (germline): SGDLS, YYNGEE. With 3 bases clipped from V and 0 bases from J, the junction kept 11 bases outside the gene matches. CDR3 loop: CASSGLAGRVSSSYNEQFF. CDR3 DNA: TGTGCCAGCAGCGGACTAGCGGGAAGGGTTTCGAGCTCCTACAATGAGCAGTTCTTC. The full variable domain, with the rest looked up from reference TRBV9 and TRBJ2-1, is DSGVTQTPKHLITATGQRVTLRCSPRSGDLSVYWYQQSLDQGLQFLIQYYNGEERAKGNILERFSAQQFPDLHSELNLSSLELGDSALYFCASSGLAGRVSSSYNEQFFGPGTRLTVL.

The CDR3 loop reads CASLSGGSYNEQFF. As DNA, the CDR3 is TGTGCCAGCCTGTCGGGGGGCTCCTACAATGAGCAGTTCTTC. This chain uses TRBV6-2 or TRBV6-3 with TRBJ2-1; 7 bases map to TRBD2. Germline loops: CDR1 MNHEY, CDR2 SVGEGT. The J segment lost 0 bases and the V segment lost 8 bases, leaving 4 bases of the junction unmatched. The CDR3 is made up of 14 amino acids.

This clonotype has ten or more counts. The chain recombines TRBV12-3 or TRBV12-4 with TRBJ2-5; TRBD1 matches at 7 bases. J was trimmed by 1 base and V by 7 bases; bases with no gene match: 9. The CDR3 loop spans 15 amino acids. The CDR3: CASTDAGQAQETQYF. Written as DNA, the CDR3 is TGTGCCAGCACCGACGCTGGACAGGCCCAAGAGACCCAGTACTTC.

This chain connects TRBV7-2 to TRBJ2-7; 7 nucleotides align to TRBD2. This CDR3 has 17 amino acids. The trim removed 5 bases at V and 2 bases at J, leaving 15 bases unmatched. CDR1 SGHTA and CDR2 FQGNSA come from the germline V gene. In nucleotides, the CDR3 is TGTGCCAGCAGCCCCCTCCCGGTTCTAGCGGAGACCTACGAGCAGTACTTC. The encoded protein is CASSPLPVLAETYEQYF.

The chain uses TRBV20-1 and TRBJ2-7; 9 positions match TRBD2. J lost 3 bases, V lost 3 bases, and 12 bases had no gene match. Germline CDR1 and CDR2: DFQATT and SNEGSKA (reference sequence). The CDR3 length is 16 residues. CDR3: CSARNGKGLAYYEQYF. The CDR3 coding sequence is TGCAGTGCTAGGAATGGTAAGGGACTAGCCTACTACGAGCAGTACTTC.

V gene TRBV25-1 combines with J gene TRBJ2-7, with 11 bases identical to TRBD2. J lost 0 bases, V lost 2 bases, and 9 bases had no gene match. The CDR3 length is 18 residues. Looked up from germline, CDR1 is MGHDK and CDR2 is SYGVNS. The CDR3 spells CASSEPPRTSGSSYEQYV. CDR3 in DNA: TGTGCCAGCAGTGAACCCCCCAGAACTAGCGGGAGCTCCTACGAGCAGTACGTC.

This clonotype was seen more than once but under ten times. The chain has TRBV4-3 and TRBJ2-3; D gene ambiguous. Deletions cut 1 base from V and 0 bases from J, with 5 bases between. This CDR3 contains 14 residues. CDR1 LGHNA and CDR2 YSLEER come from the germline V gene. The CDR3 DNA is TGCGCCAGCAGCCAAGTGGCTAGCACAGATACGCAGTATTTT. Protein: CASSQVASTDTQYF.

This clonotype was detected many times. CDR3 loop: CASHGLNRVETQYF. CDR3 nucleotide sequence: TGTGCCAGCCACGGACTTAACAGGGTAGAGACCCAGTACTTC. This chain uses TRBV5-5 with TRBJ2-5; weak D call: TRBD1 (6 bases). The germline V and J ends were trimmed by 7 bases and 4 bases, with 17 bases remaining between them. This CDR3 is 14 amino acids long. Germline V gene lookup returns CDR1 SGHKS and CDR2 YYEKEE (reference sequence).

The J gene is TRBJ2-5, the V gene TRBV18, with TRBD2 identical over 7 bases. This CDR3 has 14 amino acids. Germline loops: CDR1 KGHSH, CDR2 LQKENI. Unmatched junction bases numbered 5, after V lost 3 bases and J lost 4 bases. CDR3 nucleotides: TGTGCCAGCTCACCTCAGCGGGGAGCAGAGACCCAGTACTTC. Protein: CASSPQRGAETQYF.

This rearrangement joins TRBV21-1 to TRBJ2-7; the D call in the table, TRBD1, was not verified against the DNA. TRBV21-1 is described as a pseudogene. CDR3 length equals 16 residues. CDR3 region: CASSKRRTGAPYEQYV. CDR3 sequence (DNA): TGTGCCAGCAGTAAACGGAGAACAGGGGCACCCTACGAGCAGTACGTC.

This clonotype was counted many times. This chain links TRBV7-9 with TRBJ2-1; D may correspond to TRBD1 or TRBD2 (5 bases each). The V end lost 5 bases, the J end lost 9 bases, and 14 bases lay between the germline ends. CDR3 size: 13 residues. From germline, CDR1 is SEHNR and CDR2 FQNEAQ (reference sequence). The CDR3 here is CASSPLARGEQFF. The CDR3 DNA follows: TGTGCCAGCAGCCCTTTAGCGAGGGGTGAGCAGTTCTTC.

The chain combines TRBV2 with TRBJ2-7, with TRBD1 matching over 9 bases. The CDR3 has 15 residues. The V gene end was trimmed by 4 bases and the J gene end by 2 bases; junction bases not matched to a gene: 6. CDR1 is SNHLY and CDR2 is FYNNEI in the germline V gene. DNA of the CDR3: TGTGCCAGCAGTGTCGACAGGGGGTACCCCTACGAGCAGTACTTC. It encodes CASSVDRGYPYEQYF.

Ten or more counts support this clonotype. The chain employs TRBV27 and TRBJ2-2; possibly TRBD1 for D (6 bases). The ends were cut back, 5 bases at V and 6 bases at J, with 19 bases in the middle. This CDR3 is built from 16 residues. CDR1 is MNHEY, CDR2 SMNVEV, per germline (reference sequence). The CDR3 spells CASSLVTGMIAGELFF. The CDR3, as DNA: TGTGCCAGCAGTCTCGTAACAGGGATGATCGCCGGGGAGCTGTTTTTT.

The chain recombines TRBV29-1 with TRBJ1-1; a possible D gene is TRBD1 (5 bases). Trimming took off 6 bases at V and 1 base at J, with 15 bases between the two ends. Germline assignment: CDR1 SQVTM and CDR2 ANQGSEA. The CDR3 is 14 amino acids. The CDR3 loop is CSVIMGQGNTEAFF. Written as DNA, the CDR3 is TGCAGCGTGATAATGGGGCAGGGGAACACTGAAGCTTTCTTT.

This CDR3 reads CASKGQGAGQPQHF. The CDR3 DNA reads as TGTGCCAGCAAGGGACAGGGGGCTGGTCAGCCCCAGCATTTT. The chain combines TRBV2 with TRBJ1-5, with 12 bases aligning to TRBD1. Looked up from germline, CDR1 is SNHLY and CDR2 is FYNNEI. V lost 7 bases and J lost 6; bases outside the gene matches: 4. The CDR3 is 14 residues long. Full variable domain (remainder filled in from reference TRBV2 and TRBJ1-5): EPEVTQTPSHQVTQMGQEVILRCVPISNHLYFYWYRQILGQKVEFLVSFYNNEISEKSEIFDDQFSVERPDGSNFTLKIRSTKLEDSAMYFCASKGQGAGQPQHFGDGTRLSIL.

This clonotype was observed many times. The chain has TRBV7-2 and TRBJ2-7; D gene ambiguous. V was shortened by 1 base and J by 2 bases, with 9 bases between the two germline ends. The CDR3 consists of 14 residues. Germline CDR1 SGHTA, CDR2 FQGNSA. CDR3 loop: CASSLGPATYEQYV. The CDR3 coding sequence is TGTGCCAGCAGCTTAGGTCCCGCAACCTACGAGCAGTACGTC.

The J gene is TRBJ2-7, the V gene TRBV28; 7 nucleotides align to TRBD1. The V and J ends lost 4 bases and 2 bases, in that order; junction bases with no gene match: 14. The CDR3 contains 17 residues. Germline CDR1 is MDHEN and CDR2 is SYDVKM. CDR3 residues: CASSSYLTTGTPYEQYF. The CDR3 DNA is TGTGCCAGCAGTTCCTACCTTACGACAGGGACCCCCTACGAGCAGTACTTC.

This clonotype occurred many times. The rearrangement uses TRBV25-1 and TRBJ2-3; TRBD2 agrees at 10 bases. There are 16 residues in the CDR3. J was trimmed by 5 bases and V by 0 bases; bases with no gene match: 5. From germline, CDR1 is MGHDK and CDR2 SYGVNS. Here the CDR3 DNA reads TGTGCCAGCAGTGAATATCTAGCGGGAGTGGTAGATACGCAGTATTTT. This sequence encodes CASSEYLAGVVDTQYF.

This chain connects TRBV7-2 to TRBJ2-3, with TRBD1 matching 7 bases. V lost 6 bases and J lost 1; bases outside the gene matches: 10. The CDR3 covers 16 residues. Germline V gene sequence: CDR1 SGHTA, CDR2 FQGNSA. The CDR3 loop is CASSLQGGGGTDTQYF. The CDR3, as DNA: TGTGCCAGCAGTCTACAAGGGGGCGGAGGCACAGATACGCAGTATTTT.

In its sample, this clonotype was seen a few times. This rearrangement joins TRBV21-1 to TRBJ2-1; the DNA was not used to check the table's D call, TRBD2. TRBV21-1 is reported as a pseudogene. The CDR3 is made up of 17 amino acids. This CDR3 reads CASSNPKREGWHNEQFF. CDR3 nucleotide sequence: TGTGCCAGCAGCAATCCCAAGCGGGAGGGCTGGCACAATGAGCAGTTCTTC.

The V gene is TRBV12-3 or TRBV12-4, the J gene TRBJ2-1; D might be TRBD2 (6 bases). The CDR3 covers 18 residues. The CDR3 spells CTFSCPPVWEASLNEQFF. The DNA for the CDR3 is TGTACCTTCAGTTGCCCTCCTGTTTGGGAGGCCTCTCTCAATGAGCAGTTCTTC.

This rearrangement joins TRBV10-3 to TRBJ1-1; 7 bases line up with TRBD1. Looked up from germline, CDR1 is ENHRY and CDR2 is SYGVKD. This CDR3 region has 14 residues. Trimming removed 4 bases from V and 6 bases from J; junction bases left unmatched: 8. This CDR3 is CAISGTTGSAEAFF. The CDR3 nucleotides read TGTGCCATCAGTGGGACGACAGGGAGCGCTGAAGCTTTCTTT.

The rearrangement joins TRBV30 to TRBJ2-1; 8 bases are a match to TRBD2. The CDR3 extends over 16 amino acids. Per the germline V gene, CDR1 is GTSNPN and CDR2 is SVGIG (reference sequence). With 0 bases clipped from V and 2 bases from J, the junction kept 6 bases outside the gene matches. The CDR3 bases are TGTGCCTGGAGTGTTTTGGACGGGAGGGCCTACAATGAGCAGTTCTTC. It encodes CAWSVLDGRAYNEQFF.

The chain joins TRBV20-1 to TRBJ2-2; 7 bases agree with TRBD2. CDR3 size: 17 residues. J lost 0 bases, V lost 2 bases, and 9 bases had no gene match. CDR1 is DFQATT, CDR2 SNEGSKA, per germline (reference sequence). CDR3 bases: TGCAGTGCTAGAAGAGGATCGCTAGCGGCGAACACCGGGGAGCTGTTTTTT. Its protein product is CSARRGSLAANTGELFF.

This clonotype was observed a handful of times. CDR3 coding DNA: TGTGCCACCAGCAGAGATGGGATAATAGCGGGGGCGGGAAGCTCCTACAATGAGCAGTTCTTC. It encodes CATSRDGIIAGAGSSYNEQFF. The chain carries TRBV15 and TRBJ2-1; 9 bases match TRBD2. Germline values: CDR1 LNHNV, CDR2 YYDKDF (reference sequence). Trimming took 0 bases from V and 0 from J; bases not matched to a gene: 15. The CDR3 spans 21 residues. Full variable domain (remainder filled in from reference TRBV15 and TRBJ2-1): DAMVIQNPRYQVTQFGKPVTLSCSQTLNHNVMYWYQQKSSQAPKLLFHYYDKDFNNEADTPDNFQSRRPNTSFCFLDIRSPGLGDTAMYLCATSRDGIIAGAGSSYNEQFFGPGTRLTVL.

The chain combines TRBV6-2 or TRBV6-3 with TRBJ1-6; D call uncertain. V was clipped by 2 bases and J by 0 bases, with 5 bases between them. This CDR3 is 15 amino acids long. Germline V lookup: CDR1 MNHEY, CDR2 SVGEGT. The CDR3 bases are TGTGCCAGCAGTTACCGCAGCTCCTATAATTCACCCCTCCACTTT. Protein product: CASSYRSSYNSPLHF.